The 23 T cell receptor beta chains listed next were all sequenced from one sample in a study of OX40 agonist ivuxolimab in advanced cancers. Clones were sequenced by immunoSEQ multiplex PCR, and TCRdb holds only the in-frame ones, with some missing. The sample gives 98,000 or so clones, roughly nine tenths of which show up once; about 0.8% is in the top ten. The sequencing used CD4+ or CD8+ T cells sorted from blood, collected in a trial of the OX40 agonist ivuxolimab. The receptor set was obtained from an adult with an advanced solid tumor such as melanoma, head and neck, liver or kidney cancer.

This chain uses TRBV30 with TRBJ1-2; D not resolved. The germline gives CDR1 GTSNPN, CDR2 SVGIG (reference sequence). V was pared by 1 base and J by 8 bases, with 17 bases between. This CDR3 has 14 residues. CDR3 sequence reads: CAWSAGPGPRGYTF. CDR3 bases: TGTGCCTGGAGTGCGGGTCCCGGACCGCGGGGCTACACCTTC.

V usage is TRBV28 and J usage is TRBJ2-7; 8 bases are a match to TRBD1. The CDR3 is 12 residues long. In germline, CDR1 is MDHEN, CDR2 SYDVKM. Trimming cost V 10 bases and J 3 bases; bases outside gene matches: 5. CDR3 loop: CAIGTGSYEQYF. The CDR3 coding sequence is TGTGCCATTGGGACAGGAAGCTACGAGCAGTACTTC.

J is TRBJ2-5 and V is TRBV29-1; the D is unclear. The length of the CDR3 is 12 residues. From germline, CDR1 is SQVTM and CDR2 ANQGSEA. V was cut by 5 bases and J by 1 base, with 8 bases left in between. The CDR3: CSVLGSQETQYF. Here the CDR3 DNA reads TGCAGCGTTTTGGGCAGCCAAGAGACCCAGTACTTC.

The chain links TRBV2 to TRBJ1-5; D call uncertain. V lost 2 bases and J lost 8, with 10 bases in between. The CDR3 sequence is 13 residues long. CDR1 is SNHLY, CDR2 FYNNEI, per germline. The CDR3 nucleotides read TGTGCCAGCAGTGAAAATATTCAAGAGCCCCAGCATTTT. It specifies CASSENIQEPQHF.

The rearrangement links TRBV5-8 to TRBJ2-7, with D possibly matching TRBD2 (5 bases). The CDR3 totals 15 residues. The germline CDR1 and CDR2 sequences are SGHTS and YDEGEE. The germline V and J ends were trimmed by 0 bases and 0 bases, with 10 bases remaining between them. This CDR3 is CASSLGRRSSYEQYV. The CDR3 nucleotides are TGTGCCAGCAGCTTGGGGCGGAGGAGCTCCTACGAGCAGTACGTC.

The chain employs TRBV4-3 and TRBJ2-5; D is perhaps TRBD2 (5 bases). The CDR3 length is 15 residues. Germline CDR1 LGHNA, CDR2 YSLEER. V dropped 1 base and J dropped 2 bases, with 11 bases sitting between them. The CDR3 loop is CASSQGYRGQETQYF. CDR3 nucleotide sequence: TGCGCCAGCAGCCAAGGGTACCGGGGACAAGAGACCCAGTACTTC.

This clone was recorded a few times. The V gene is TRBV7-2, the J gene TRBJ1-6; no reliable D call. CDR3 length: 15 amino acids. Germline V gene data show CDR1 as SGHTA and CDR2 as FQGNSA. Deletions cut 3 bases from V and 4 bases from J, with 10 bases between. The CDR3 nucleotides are TGTGCCAGCAGCTTGGGAACGGGGTATAATTCACCCCTCCACTTT. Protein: CASSLGTGYNSPLHF.

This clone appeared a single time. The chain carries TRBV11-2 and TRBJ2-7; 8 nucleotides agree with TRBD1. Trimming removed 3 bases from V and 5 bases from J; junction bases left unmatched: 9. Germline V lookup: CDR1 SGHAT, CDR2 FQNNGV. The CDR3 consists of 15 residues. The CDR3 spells CASSFQGALGNEQYF. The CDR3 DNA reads TGTGCCAGCAGCTTCCAGGGGGCGCTGGGCAACGAGCAGTACTTC.

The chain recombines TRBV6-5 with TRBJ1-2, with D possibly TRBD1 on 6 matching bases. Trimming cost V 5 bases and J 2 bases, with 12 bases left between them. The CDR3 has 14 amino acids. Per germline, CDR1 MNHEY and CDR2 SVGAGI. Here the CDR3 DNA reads TGTGCCAGCAGTCCAGGGGTGTACAACTATGGCTACACCTTC. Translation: CASSPGVYNYGYTF.

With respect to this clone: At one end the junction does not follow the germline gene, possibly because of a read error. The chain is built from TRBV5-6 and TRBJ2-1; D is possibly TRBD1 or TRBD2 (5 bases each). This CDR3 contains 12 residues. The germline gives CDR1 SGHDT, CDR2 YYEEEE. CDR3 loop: CASSFTGTREIF. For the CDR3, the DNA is TGTGCCAGCAGCTTCACCGGGACCAGGGAGATCTTC.

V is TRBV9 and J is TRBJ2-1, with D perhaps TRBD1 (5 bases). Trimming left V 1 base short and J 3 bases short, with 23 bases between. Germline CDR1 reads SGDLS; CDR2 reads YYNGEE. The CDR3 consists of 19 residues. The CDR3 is CASSVFPERQIKGYNEQFF. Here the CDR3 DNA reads TGTGCCAGCAGCGTATTCCCCGAACGACAGATAAAAGGCTACAATGAGCAGTTCTTC.

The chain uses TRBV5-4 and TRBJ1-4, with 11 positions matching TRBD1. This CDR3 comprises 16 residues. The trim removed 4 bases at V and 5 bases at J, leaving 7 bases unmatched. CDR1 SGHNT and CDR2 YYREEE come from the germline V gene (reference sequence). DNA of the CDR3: TGTGCCAGCAGCAGGGAGGGACAGGGGGAAAATGAAAAACTGTTTTTT. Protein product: CASSREGQGENEKLFF.

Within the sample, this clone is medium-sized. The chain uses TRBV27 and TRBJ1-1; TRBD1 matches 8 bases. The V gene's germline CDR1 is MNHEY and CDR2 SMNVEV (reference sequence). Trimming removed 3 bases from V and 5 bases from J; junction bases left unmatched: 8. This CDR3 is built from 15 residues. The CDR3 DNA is TGTGCCAGCAGTTTTTCGGCCCAGGGGGCGACTGAAGCTTTCTTT. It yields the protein CASSFSAQGATEAFF.

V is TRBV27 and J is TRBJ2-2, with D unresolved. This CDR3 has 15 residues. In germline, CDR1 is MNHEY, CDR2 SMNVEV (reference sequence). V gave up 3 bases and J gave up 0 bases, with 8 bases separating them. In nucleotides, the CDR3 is TGTGCCAGCAGTTTGAGGCTACCGAACACCGGGGAGCTGTTTTTT. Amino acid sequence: CASSLRLPNTGELFF.

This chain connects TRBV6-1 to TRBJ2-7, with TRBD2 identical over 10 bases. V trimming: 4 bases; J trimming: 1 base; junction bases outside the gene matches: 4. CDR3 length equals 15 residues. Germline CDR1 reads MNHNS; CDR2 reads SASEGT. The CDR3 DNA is TGTGCCAGCAGTGCCTGGACTAGCGGTTCCTACGAGCAGTACGTC. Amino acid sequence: CASSAWTSGSYEQYV.

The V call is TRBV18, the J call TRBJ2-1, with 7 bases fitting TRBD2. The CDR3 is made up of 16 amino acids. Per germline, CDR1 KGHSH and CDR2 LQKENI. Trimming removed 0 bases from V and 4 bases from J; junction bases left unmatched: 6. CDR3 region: CASSPPAGAAYNEQFF. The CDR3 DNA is TGTGCCAGCTCACCACCCGCGGGAGCAGCGTACAATGAGCAGTTCTTC.

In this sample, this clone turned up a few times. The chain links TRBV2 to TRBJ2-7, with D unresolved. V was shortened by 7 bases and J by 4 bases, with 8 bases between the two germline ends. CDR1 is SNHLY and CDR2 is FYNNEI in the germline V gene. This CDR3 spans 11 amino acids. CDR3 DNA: TGTGCCAGCATTGCGGCTTACGAGCAGTACTTC. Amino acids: CASIAAYEQYF. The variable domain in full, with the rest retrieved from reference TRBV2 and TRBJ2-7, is EPEVTQTPSHQVTQMGQEVILRCVPISNHLYFYWYRQILGQKVEFLVSFYNNEISEKSEIFDDQFSVERPDGSNFTLKIRSTKLEDSAMYFCASIAAYEQYFGPGTRLTVT.

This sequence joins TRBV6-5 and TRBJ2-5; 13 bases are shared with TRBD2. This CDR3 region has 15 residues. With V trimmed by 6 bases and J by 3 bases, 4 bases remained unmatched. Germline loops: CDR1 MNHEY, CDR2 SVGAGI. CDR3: CASRLGTSGKETQYF. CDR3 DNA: TGTGCCAGCAGGCTCGGGACTAGCGGGAAAGAGACCCAGTACTTC.

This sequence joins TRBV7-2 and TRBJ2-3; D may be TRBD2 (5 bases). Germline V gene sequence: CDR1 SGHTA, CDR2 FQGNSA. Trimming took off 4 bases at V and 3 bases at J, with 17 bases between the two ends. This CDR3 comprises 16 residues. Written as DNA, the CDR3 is TGTGCCAGCAGCTCCATAGGCCGGGGTGGAACAGATACGCAGTATTTT. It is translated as CASSSIGRGGTDTQYF.

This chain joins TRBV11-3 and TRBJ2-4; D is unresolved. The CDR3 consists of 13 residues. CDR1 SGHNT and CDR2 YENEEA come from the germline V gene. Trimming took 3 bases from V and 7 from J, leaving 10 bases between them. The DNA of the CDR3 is TGTGCCAGCAGCTTGACGACGGATAACATTCAGTACTTC. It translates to CASSLTTDNIQYF.

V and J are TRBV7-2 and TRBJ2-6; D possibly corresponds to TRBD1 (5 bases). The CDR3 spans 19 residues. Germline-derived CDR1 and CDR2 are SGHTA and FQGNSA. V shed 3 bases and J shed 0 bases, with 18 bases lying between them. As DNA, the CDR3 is TGTGCCAGCAGCTTTACCAGGGTTGCCCGATCCTCTGGGGCCAACGTCCTGACTTTC. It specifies CASSFTRVARSSGANVLTF.

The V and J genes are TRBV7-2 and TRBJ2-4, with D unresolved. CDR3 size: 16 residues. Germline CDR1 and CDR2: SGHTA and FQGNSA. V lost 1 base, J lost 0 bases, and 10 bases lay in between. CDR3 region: CASSLVPGIAKNIQYF. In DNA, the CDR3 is TGTGCCAGCAGCTTAGTCCCAGGAATAGCCAAAAACATTCAGTACTTC.

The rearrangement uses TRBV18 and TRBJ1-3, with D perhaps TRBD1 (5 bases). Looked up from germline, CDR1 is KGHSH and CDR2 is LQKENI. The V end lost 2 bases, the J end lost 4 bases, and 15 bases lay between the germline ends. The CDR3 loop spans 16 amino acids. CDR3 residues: CASSPSRAEAGNTIYF. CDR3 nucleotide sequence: TGTGCCAGCTCACCATCCAGGGCAGAGGCAGGAAACACCATATATTTT.